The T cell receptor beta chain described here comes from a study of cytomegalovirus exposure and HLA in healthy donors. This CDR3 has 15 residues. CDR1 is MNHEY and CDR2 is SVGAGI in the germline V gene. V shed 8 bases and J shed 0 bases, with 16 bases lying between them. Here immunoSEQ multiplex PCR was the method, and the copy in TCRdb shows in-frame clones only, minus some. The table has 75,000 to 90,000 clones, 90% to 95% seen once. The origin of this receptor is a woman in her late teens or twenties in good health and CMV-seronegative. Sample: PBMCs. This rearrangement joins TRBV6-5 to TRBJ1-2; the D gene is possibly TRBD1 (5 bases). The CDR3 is CASHGGGFPNYGYTF. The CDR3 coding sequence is TGTGCCAGCCACGGGGGTGGGTTTCCTAACTATGGCTACACCTTC.